This TCR beta chain was profiled in a study of neurological immune-mediated disorders. TCRdb reprocessed the 5' RACE reads via MiXCR and lists one record per CDR3 protein. The table records 45,000 to 50,000 distinct CDR3 sequences, 4% to 5.5% of them present only once. Germline V CDR1 and CDR2: KGHSH, LQKENI. The V end was cut by 5 bases, the J end by 2 bases, with 15 bases between. This CDR3 is built from 15 residues. This TCR derives from a woman aged 60-75 years with multiple sclerosis. This rearrangement joins TRBV18 to TRBJ2-5; D may be TRBD1 (6 bases). Sequencing was carried out using PBMCs. In DNA form, the CDR3 reads TGTGCCAGCTCAGGGACGACTGGGACACAAGAGACCCAGTACTTC. It yields the protein CASSGTTGTQETQYF.